The 8 T cell receptor beta chains below come from one sample, sequenced in a study of control samples from healthy donors and cancer patients. Data came from immunoSEQ multiplex PCR; TCRdb stores just in-frame clones and leaves some out. The sample lists over 100,000 clones; about 92% were seen once. The sequencing sample was made of blood. The receptors come from a woman between 45 and 65 years old in good health.

For this clone: This same CDR3 is encoded by further DNA sequences in the sample. The genes are TRBV18 and TRBJ1-5; unclear D gene. Germline loops: CDR1 KGHSH, CDR2 LQKENI. The CDR3 has 12 residues. Trimming pared 6 bases from V and 0 bases from J, leaving 3 bases between. CDR3 in amino acids: CASSPSNQPQHF. The CDR3 DNA follows: TGTGCCAGCTCGCCTAGCAATCAGCCCCAGCATTTT.

The chain combines TRBV4-1 with TRBJ1-1; 8 bases line up with TRBD1. The V and J ends lost 7 bases and 4 bases, in that order; junction bases with no gene match: 5. The CDR3 is 13 amino acids. CDR1 and CDR2 (germline): MGHRA, YSYEKL. This chain's CDR3 is CASKLTGGTEAFF. The CDR3, as DNA: TGCGCCAGCAAGCTTACAGGGGGCACTGAAGCTTTCTTT.

J is TRBJ2-5 and V is TRBV7-2; TRBD1 aligns across 7 bases. The CDR3 consists of 14 residues. Unmatched junction bases numbered 5, after V lost 5 bases and J lost 2 bases. CDR1 is SGHTA, CDR2 FQGNSA, per germline. CDR3 region: CASSRDSSQETQYF. The CDR3, as DNA: TGTGCCAGCAGCAGGGACAGCTCGCAAGAGACCCAGTACTTC.

This sequence joins TRBV28 and TRBJ1-2; tentative D call: TRBD1 (6 bases). With 1 base removed from V and 3 bases from J, the gap between germline ends came to 9 bases. The CDR3 consists of 14 residues. The germline V gene encodes CDR1 MDHEN and CDR2 SYDVKM. CDR3 amino acids: CASSLLGQHYGYTF. The DNA for the CDR3 is TGTGCCAGCAGTTTATTAGGACAGCACTATGGCTACACCTTC.

The chain employs TRBV6-4 and TRBJ1-1; D perhaps matches TRBD1 (5 bases). V dropped 4 bases and J dropped 0 bases, with 9 bases sitting between them. The germline CDR1 and CDR2 sequences are MRHNA and SNTAGT. The CDR3 covers 14 residues. The CDR3 nucleotides are TGTGCCAGCAGTGTCGACAGCATGAACACTGAAGCTTTCTTT. Protein: CASSVDSMNTEAFF.

The chain recombines TRBV6-1 with TRBJ1-4, with D perhaps matching TRBD1 (5 bases). This CDR3 has 16 amino acids. Germline assignment: CDR1 MNHNS and CDR2 SASEGT. V lost 4 bases and J 0 bases, leaving 12 bases between the germline ends. The CDR3 DNA reads as TGTGCCAGCAGTGCCCGGGACTCCGCAACTAATGAAAAACTGTTTTTT. It codes for CASSARDSATNEKLFF.

The chain uses TRBV6-1 and TRBJ1-1; 9 positions match TRBD1. Looked up from germline, CDR1 is MNHNS and CDR2 is SASEGT. The CDR3 has 15 amino acids. The junction had 3 bases not matched to a gene; V was cut back by 3 bases and J by 1 base. CDR3 amino acids: CASSDAGQGNTEAFF. CDR3 in DNA: TGTGCCAGCAGTGACGCGGGACAGGGGAACACTGAAGCTTTCTTT.

This clone was picked up a small number of times. This chain uses TRBV28 with TRBJ1-1, with D perhaps TRBD1 (6 bases). CDR3 size: 13 residues. Germline V gene sequence: CDR1 MDHEN, CDR2 SYDVKM. Trimming cost V 6 bases and J 5 bases, with 13 bases left between them. CDR3 bases: TGTGCCAGCAGATACTACAGGGAAACTGAAGCTTTCTTT. Its protein product is CASRYYRETEAFF.